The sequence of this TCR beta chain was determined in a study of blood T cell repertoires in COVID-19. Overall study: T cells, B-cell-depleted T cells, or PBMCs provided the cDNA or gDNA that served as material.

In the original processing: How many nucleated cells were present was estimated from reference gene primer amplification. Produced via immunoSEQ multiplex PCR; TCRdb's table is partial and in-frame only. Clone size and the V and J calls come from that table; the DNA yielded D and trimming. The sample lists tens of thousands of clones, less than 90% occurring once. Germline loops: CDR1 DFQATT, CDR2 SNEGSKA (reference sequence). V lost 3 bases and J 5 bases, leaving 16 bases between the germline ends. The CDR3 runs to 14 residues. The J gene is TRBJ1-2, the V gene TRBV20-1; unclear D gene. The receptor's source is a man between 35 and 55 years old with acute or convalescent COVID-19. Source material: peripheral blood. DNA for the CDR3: TGCAGTGCTAGTTCGGCCGGCACGGGGTATGGCTACACCTTC. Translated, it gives CSASSAGTGYGYTF.